The following is a T cell receptor beta chain sequence with its context. The sample comes from a study of blood T cell repertoires in COVID-19. Across the whole study: COVID-19 samples from acute and convalescent phases originated in the United States, Italy and Spain. Sample material is recorded as cDNA or gDNA derived from T cells, B-cell-depleted T cells, or PBMCs.

CDR3 length: 15 residues. Germline CDR1 reads MNHNY; CDR2 reads SVGAGI (reference sequence). J gave up 6 bases and V 5 bases, and 8 bases lay outside the gene matches. Per the authors' pipeline: Estimation of nucleated cell counts was performed using reference gene primer amplification. Sequencing used immunoSEQ multiplex PCR; TCRdb keeps in-frame clones, though not all of them. V and J calls and clone size are those listed in that table; D and trimming were worked out from the DNA. The sample carries 100,000 to 120,000 clones, approximately 65% recorded once. The chain carries TRBV6-6 and TRBJ2-3, with 10 bases that match TRBD2. The source is a woman aged 60-75 years with acute or convalescent COVID-19. Sequenced input: peripheral blood. The DNA for the CDR3 is TGTGCCAGCAGTGCAAGCGGGGGGGCCTGGGATACGCAGTATTTT. This encodes CASSASGGAWDTQYF.